This TCR beta chain was recorded in a study of cytomegalovirus exposure and HLA in healthy donors. Study overall: Most genotyped donors, around 78% of around 370, had Caucasian-associated genetic ancestry.

The PCR ran on 60 Vbeta and 13 Jbeta primers. Using immunoSEQ multiplex PCR, the repertoire was profiled, and TCRdb retains in-frame clones only, with some absent. The sample shows roughly 180,000 clones, around four fifths of them seen only once. To note about this clone: The antigen is undetermined.

General study findings and limits: Cytomegalovirus-associated TCR beta chains were listed, numbering more than 150.

This CDR3 is 13 amino acids long. Germline CDR1 reads SNHLY; CDR2 reads FYNNEI. V was pared by 7 bases and J by 4 bases, with 10 bases between. The sample consisted of PBMCs. The sequence came from a boy between 2 and 10 years old in good health and CMV-seronegative. J is TRBJ1-4 and V is TRBV2, with D possibly TRBD1 on 6 matching bases. CDR3 nucleotide sequence: TGTGCCAGCACTTCAGGGGTTAATGAAAAACTGTTTTTT. This codes for CASTSGVNEKLFF.